The present TCR beta chain was sequenced within a study of T-cell reconstitution after alpha-beta-depleted transplantation in children. Germline CDR1 reads SQVTM; CDR2 reads ANQGSEA. Trimming shortened V by 3 bases and J by 3 bases, and 11 bases separated the two germline ends. The CDR3 sequence is 13 residues long. It was with unique molecular identifiers that the TCRbeta library was prepared. TCRdb itself ran the PCR reads through MiXCR, one entry per CDR3 protein. The table records 450,000 to 600,000 distinct CDR3 sequences, about 18% of them present only once. The chain joins TRBV29-1 to TRBJ1-2; no clear D. The TCR was taken from a human donor who donated a stem cell graft to a child with acute lymphoblastic leukemia. Sample: PBMCs from the stem cell graft donor, taken from the stem cell graft. This chain's CDR3 is CSVDRSSHYGYTF. CDR3 coding DNA: TGCAGCGTTGACAGGAGTTCTCACTATGGCTACACCTTC.